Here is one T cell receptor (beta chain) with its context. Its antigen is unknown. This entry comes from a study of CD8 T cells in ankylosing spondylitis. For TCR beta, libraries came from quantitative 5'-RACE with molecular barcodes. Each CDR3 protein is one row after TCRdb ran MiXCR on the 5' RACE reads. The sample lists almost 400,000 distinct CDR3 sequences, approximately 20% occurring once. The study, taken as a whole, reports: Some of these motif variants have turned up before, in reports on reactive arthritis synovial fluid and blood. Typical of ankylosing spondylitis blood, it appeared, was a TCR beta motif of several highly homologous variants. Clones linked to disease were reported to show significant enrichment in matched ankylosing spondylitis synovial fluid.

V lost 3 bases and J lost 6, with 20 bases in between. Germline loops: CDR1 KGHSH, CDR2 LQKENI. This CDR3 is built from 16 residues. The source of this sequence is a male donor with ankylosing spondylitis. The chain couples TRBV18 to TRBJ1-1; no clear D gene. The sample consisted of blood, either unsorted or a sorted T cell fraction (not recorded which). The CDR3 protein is CASSPSPRGSTPEAFF. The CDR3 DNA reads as TGTGCCAGCTCACCCAGTCCCCGGGGTTCGACCCCTGAAGCTTTCTTT.